The next 29 T cell receptor beta chains were all read from a single sample in a study of Ad26.COV2.S vaccination and SARS-CoV-2 variants. Treatment defined: 15 to 20 received Ad26.COV2.S at low or high dose, single or two shots; 5 received placebo; per-sample allocation not given. Sample collection was performed on day 63 after the first vaccine or placebo injection. Libraries were prepared by immunoSEQ multiplex PCR; TCRdb keeps only in-frame clonotypes and omits some of them. The sample records some 520,000 clones, around nine tenths being singletons. The specimen comprised peripheral blood, sampled in a trial of Ad26.COV2.S vaccine versus placebo. These receptors were obtained from a person aged 18-60 years who received the Ad26.COV2.S COVID-19 vaccine or a placebo.

This chain uses TRBV15 with TRBJ2-3, with 13 positions matching TRBD2. The CDR3 consists of 17 residues. V lost 5 bases, J lost 3 bases, and 8 bases stayed unmatched. The germline gives CDR1 LNHNV, CDR2 YYDKDF (reference sequence). The CDR3 nucleotides read TGTGCCACCAGCCGGGGACTAGCGGGACTCGGAACAGATACGCAGTATTTT. It yields the protein CATSRGLAGLGTDTQYF.

This chain connects TRBV5-1 to TRBJ2-5; TRBD2 agrees at 12 bases. The CDR3 is 16 residues long. J gave up 4 bases and V 5 bases, and 9 bases lay outside the gene matches. CDR1 and CDR2 from the germline V gene are SGHRS and YFSETQ. The CDR3 here is CASSQTSGSQGETQYF. As DNA, the CDR3 is TGCGCCAGCAGTCAGACTAGCGGGAGTCAGGGAGAGACCCAGTACTTC.

The chain employs TRBV6-5 and TRBJ2-7, with 11 bases matching TRBD2. The germline CDR1 and CDR2 sequences are MNHEY and SVGAGI. This CDR3 spans 14 amino acids. The J segment lost 2 bases and the V segment lost 6 bases, leaving 3 bases of the junction unmatched. The CDR3 spells CASRSTSGAYEQYF. CDR3 bases: TGTGCCAGCAGGTCGACTAGCGGGGCCTACGAGCAGTACTTC.

The rearrangement links TRBV3-1 (or the pseudogene TRBV3-2) to TRBJ1-4; 10 nucleotides line up with TRBD1. Germline V gene data show CDR1 as LGHDT and CDR2 as YNNKEL (reference sequence). The CDR3 has 15 residues. V trimming: 4 bases; J trimming: 7 bases; junction bases outside the gene matches: 6. The CDR3 sequence: CASSRSDRGGEKLFF. CDR3 bases: TGTGCCAGCAGCCGATCGGACAGGGGGGGTGAAAAACTGTTTTTT.

This sequence joins TRBV21-1 and TRBJ2-7; whether TRBD2, the table's D call, matches the DNA was not checked. TRBV21-1 is described as a pseudogene. This CDR3 spans 15 amino acids. For the CDR3, the DNA is TGTGCCAGCAGCAATATCCGCCCTCGGGACTACGAGCAGTACTTC. Translated, it gives CASSNIRPRDYEQYF.

This chain joins TRBV27 and TRBJ1-4; TRBD1 is a possible D gene (5 bases). CDR3 size: 17 residues. Germline assignment: CDR1 MNHEY and CDR2 SMNVEV (reference sequence). V was shortened by 6 bases and J by 3 bases, with 20 bases between the two germline ends. The CDR3 sequence is CASRPAGGREANEKLFF. The CDR3 DNA follows: TGTGCCAGCAGGCCTGCTGGGGGTAGGGAAGCTAATGAAAAACTGTTTTTT.

A word on this clone: The sample has other DNA sequences that encode this CDR3 too. This chain connects TRBV18 to TRBJ2-7; 14 bases are shared with TRBD2. V dropped 6 bases and J dropped 7; count of bases not matched to a gene: 5. Germline values: CDR1 KGHSH, CDR2 LQKENI. This CDR3 is built from 14 residues. CDR3 coding DNA: TGTGCCAGCTCGCTGGGACTAGCGGGAGATGAGCAGTACTTC. As protein: CASSLGLAGDEQYF.

Here the CDR3 DNA reads TGTGCCAGCAGTGACTACACTGAAGCTTTCTTT. Protein sequence: CASSDYTEAFF. J is TRBJ1-1 and V is TRBV2; D call uncertain. V dropped 3 bases and J dropped 3 bases, with 2 bases sitting between them. Germline lookup yields CDR1 SNHLY and CDR2 FYNNEI. This CDR3 is 11 amino acids long.

J is TRBJ2-5 and V is TRBV28; perhaps TRBD2 as D (5 bases). Germline-derived CDR1 and CDR2 are MDHEN and SYDVKM. V was pared by 3 bases and J by 2 bases, with 13 bases between. The CDR3 has 15 amino acids. CDR3 nucleotide sequence: TGTGCCAGCAGTTTTGGCCGGGGTAAACAAGAGACCCAGTACTTC. It specifies CASSFGRGKQETQYF.

This rearrangement joins TRBV21-1 to TRBJ2-7; TRBD1, the D gene given by the table, was not confirmed from the DNA. TRBV21-1 constitutes a pseudogene. The length of the CDR3 is 16 residues. In nucleotides, the CDR3 is TGTGCCAGCAGCCCAGAGACAGGGGGGGTCTCCTACGAGCAGTACTTC. It yields the protein CASSPETGGVSYEQYF.

The rearrangement uses TRBV9 and TRBJ2-5, with 11 bases identical to TRBD1. V dropped 4 bases and J dropped 5; count of bases not matched to a gene: 10. Germline loops: CDR1 SGDLS, CDR2 YYNGEE. CDR3 length equals 16 residues. The CDR3 region is CASSRSGQGARETQYF. In DNA form, the CDR3 reads TGTGCCAGCAGCCGGTCCGGACAGGGGGCACGTGAGACCCAGTACTTC.

The table lists this clone with a count of one. The rearrangement joins TRBV18 to TRBJ2-7; D is perhaps TRBD1 or TRBD2 (6 bases each). Trimming pared 1 base from V and 6 bases from J, leaving 10 bases between. The CDR3 consists of 13 residues. The germline V gene has CDR1 KGHSH and CDR2 LQKENI. The DNA for the CDR3 is TGTGCCAGCTCACCACGGACGGGGGCCGAGCAGTACTTC. This codes for CASSPRTGAEQYF.

V is TRBV10-1 and J is TRBJ2-5; D assignment may be TRBD1 or TRBD2 (6 bases each). This CDR3 is 15 amino acids long. The ends were cut back, 4 bases at V and 6 bases at J, with 18 bases in the middle. Germline CDR1 is WNHNN and CDR2 is SYGVQD (reference sequence). CDR3: CASSGLGGPGKTQYF. Here the CDR3 DNA reads TGCGCCAGCAGTGGCCTTGGGGGGCCGGGAAAGACCCAGTACTTC.

The V and J genes are TRBV9 and TRBJ2-7, with D perhaps TRBD2 (6 bases). This CDR3 comprises 14 residues. The germline gives CDR1 SGDLS, CDR2 YYNGEE. Deletions cut 0 bases from V and 3 bases from J, with 10 bases between. CDR3 residues: CASSVGISGYEQYF. The CDR3 DNA reads as TGTGCCAGCAGCGTAGGGATTAGCGGCTACGAGCAGTACTTC.

V usage is TRBV7-2 and J usage is TRBJ2-3; possible D gene TRBD2, 5 bases. Germline assignment: CDR1 SGHTA and CDR2 FQGNSA. This CDR3 spans 14 amino acids. The V and J ends lost 5 bases and 5 bases respectively, with 14 bases between them. The CDR3 region is CASSNGGFLDTQYF. CDR3 nucleotides: TGTGCCAGCAGCAACGGAGGCTTCCTAGATACGCAGTATTTT.

The chain recombines TRBV19 with TRBJ1-4, with unresolved D. The CDR3 totals 13 residues. Per the germline V gene, CDR1 is LNHDA and CDR2 is SQIVND (reference sequence). V was cut by 8 bases and J by 0 bases, with 7 bases left in between. The CDR3 nucleotides read TGTGCCAGTCGGACCGCAACTAATGAAAAACTGTTTTTT. It is translated as CASRTATNEKLFF.

The chain links TRBV10-3 to TRBJ1-4, with D possibly matching TRBD1 (6 bases). Trimming pared 3 bases from V and 0 bases from J, leaving 8 bases between. The CDR3 has 15 residues. Germline CDR1 ENHRY, CDR2 SYGVKD. The CDR3 DNA reads as TGTGCCATCAGTGACCGACAGGCAACTAATGAAAAACTGTTTTTT. Its protein is CAISDRQATNEKLFF.

The DNA of the CDR3 is TGTGCCTGGAGAAAGGAGTATGAGCAGTTCTTC. As protein: CAWRKEYEQFF. The rearrangement links TRBV30 to TRBJ2-1; D is unresolved. From germline, CDR1 is GTSNPN and CDR2 SVGIG (reference sequence). V dropped 3 bases and J dropped 8 bases, with 8 bases sitting between them. The CDR3 has 11 residues.

This sequence joins TRBV6-2 or TRBV6-3 and TRBJ2-1, with 14 bases aligning to TRBD2. The CDR3 contains 19 residues. Germline CDR1 MNHEY, CDR2 SVGEGT. With 5 bases clipped from V and 1 base from J, the junction kept 10 bases outside the gene matches. The CDR3 loop is CASSSPGTSGSESYNEQFF. The CDR3 region has the DNA TGTGCCAGCAGTAGCCCGGGGACTAGCGGGAGTGAGTCCTACAATGAGCAGTTCTTC.

The V call is TRBV11-2, the J call TRBJ1-1; tentatively, D is TRBD1 (6 bases). V shed 5 bases and J shed 3 bases, with 19 bases lying between them. Germline V lookup: CDR1 SGHAT, CDR2 FQNNGV. The CDR3 loop spans 16 amino acids. The CDR3 protein is CASSPLRGRADTEAFF. Here the CDR3 DNA reads TGTGCCAGCAGCCCTCTCAGGGGACGGGCGGACACTGAAGCTTTCTTT.

The chain uses TRBV5-1 and TRBJ2-6; TRBD1 matches 10 bases. The germline V gene encodes CDR1 SGHRS and CDR2 YFSETQ. V dropped 0 bases and J dropped 4; count of bases not matched to a gene: 7. The CDR3 spans 18 residues. The CDR3 bases are TGCGCCAGCAGCTTGGCAGGGACAGGGGTCTTCGGGGCCAACGTCCTGACTTTC. It is translated as CASSLAGTGVFGANVLTF.

The CDR3 spells CSAGQGDNSPLHF. CDR3 nucleotides: TGCAGCGCTGGACAGGGGGATAATTCACCCCTCCACTTT. The chain joins TRBV29-1 to TRBJ1-6; 10 bases agree with TRBD1. Germline V CDR1 and CDR2: SQVTM, ANQGSEA. The CDR3 is made up of 13 amino acids. With V trimmed by 7 bases and J by 5 bases, 2 bases remained unmatched.

This clone has just one count. The sample carries other DNA sequences with the same CDR3. This chain links TRBV3-1 (or the pseudogene TRBV3-2) with TRBJ2-1, with D uncertain. CDR1 and CDR2 (germline): LGHDT, YNNKEL (reference sequence). The CDR3 contains 11 residues. Trimming removed 4 bases from V and 6 bases from J, with 4 bases in between. The CDR3: CASSLGNEQFF. CDR3 DNA: TGTGCCAGCAGCCTAGGCAATGAGCAGTTCTTC.

The table lists this clone with a count of one. The V call is TRBV28, the J call TRBJ1-5; perhaps TRBD1 as D (6 bases). Germline CDR1 is MDHEN and CDR2 is SYDVKM. This CDR3 has 15 residues. V was shortened by 8 bases and J by 3 bases, with 17 bases between the two germline ends. CDR3 DNA: TGTGCCAGCGCCGTGGGGGGCCTCCACAATCAGCCCCAGCATTTT. Its protein is CASAVGGLHNQPQHF.

This clone turned up a few times. The CDR3 loop reads CASSLSANYGYTF. CDR3 nucleotide sequence: TGTGCCAGCAGCTTATCGGCGAACTATGGCTACACCTTC. The chain couples TRBV11-2 to TRBJ1-2; D is uncertain. Trimming removed 2 bases at V and 2 bases at J, with 6 bases between. The germline CDR1 and CDR2 sequences are SGHAT and FQNNGV. This CDR3 has 13 amino acids.

This clone has a handful of counts. This chain joins TRBV6-2 or TRBV6-3 and TRBJ2-2, with D tentatively TRBD1 (5 bases). Trimming removed 4 bases from V and 1 base from J, with 16 bases in between. The CDR3 loop spans 17 amino acids. CDR1 is MNHEY, CDR2 SVGEGT, per germline. The CDR3 sequence: CASSSPGRGVNTGELFF. The CDR3 bases are TGTGCCAGCAGTTCCCCTGGAAGGGGCGTGAACACCGGGGAGCTGTTTTTT.

The chain joins TRBV6-2 or TRBV6-3 to TRBJ2-7, with D perhaps matching TRBD2 (6 bases). Trimming left V 5 bases short and J 7 bases short, with 18 bases between. The CDR3 totals 14 residues. CDR1 and CDR2 (germline): MNHEY, SVGEGT. The CDR3 DNA reads as TGTGCCAGCAGTCTTGAGCGGGCCTTCGGGGAGCAGTACTTC. This codes for CASSLERAFGEQYF.

The J gene is TRBJ1-3, the V gene TRBV9; D might be TRBD1 (6 bases). The CDR3 runs to 15 residues. The germline CDR1 and CDR2 sequences are SGDLS and YYNGEE. Trimming took 5 bases from V and 0 from J, leaving 12 bases between them. CDR3 in amino acids: CASSVTGSSGNTIYF. DNA for the CDR3: TGTGCCAGCAGTGTAACAGGGAGCTCTGGAAACACCATATATTTT.

The chain joins TRBV6-5 to TRBJ2-1; 10 bases fit TRBD1. The CDR3 has 15 residues. Unmatched junction bases numbered 11, after V lost 7 bases and J lost 8 bases. Germline assignment: CDR1 MNHEY and CDR2 SVGAGI. The CDR3 loop is CASTIDRGPSDEQFF. For the CDR3, the DNA is TGTGCCAGCACCATAGACAGGGGGCCCTCGGATGAGCAGTTCTTC.